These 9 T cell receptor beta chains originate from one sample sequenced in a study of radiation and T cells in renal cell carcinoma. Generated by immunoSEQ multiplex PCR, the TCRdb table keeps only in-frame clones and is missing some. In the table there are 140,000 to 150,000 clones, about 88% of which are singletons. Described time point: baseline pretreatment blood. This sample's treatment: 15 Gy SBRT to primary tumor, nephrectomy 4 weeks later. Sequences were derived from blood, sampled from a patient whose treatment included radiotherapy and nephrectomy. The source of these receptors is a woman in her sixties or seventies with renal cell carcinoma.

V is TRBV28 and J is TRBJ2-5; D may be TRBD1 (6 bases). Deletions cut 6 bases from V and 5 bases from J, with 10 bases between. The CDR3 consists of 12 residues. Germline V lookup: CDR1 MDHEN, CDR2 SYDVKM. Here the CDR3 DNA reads TGTGCCAGCAGATACAGGGTGGAGACCCAGTACTTC. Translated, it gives CASRYRVETQYF.

In DNA form, the CDR3 reads TGTGCCACGGCAACAGGGGGCGCCTACAATGAGCAGTTCTTC. Its protein product is CATATGGAYNEQFF. The V gene is TRBV5-4, the J gene TRBJ2-1; 9 bases are shared with TRBD1. The CDR3 loop spans 14 amino acids. The germline V gene has CDR1 SGHNT and CDR2 YYREEE (reference sequence). The ends lost 9 bases at V and 2 bases at J; junction bases unmatched: 6.

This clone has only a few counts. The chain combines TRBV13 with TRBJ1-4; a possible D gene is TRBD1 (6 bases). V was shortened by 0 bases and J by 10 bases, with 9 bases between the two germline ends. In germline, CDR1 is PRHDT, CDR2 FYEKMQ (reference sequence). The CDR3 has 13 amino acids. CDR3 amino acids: CASSLGGRGKLFF. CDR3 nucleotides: TGTGCCAGCAGCTTAGGGGGCAGGGGAAAACTGTTTTTT.

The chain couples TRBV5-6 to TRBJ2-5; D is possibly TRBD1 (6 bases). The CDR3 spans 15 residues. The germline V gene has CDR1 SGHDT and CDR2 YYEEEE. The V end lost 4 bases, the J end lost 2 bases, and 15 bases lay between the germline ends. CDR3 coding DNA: TGTGCCAGCAGCAGGGGGTCGGGCAGACAAGAGACCCAGTACTTC. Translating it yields CASSRGSGRQETQYF.

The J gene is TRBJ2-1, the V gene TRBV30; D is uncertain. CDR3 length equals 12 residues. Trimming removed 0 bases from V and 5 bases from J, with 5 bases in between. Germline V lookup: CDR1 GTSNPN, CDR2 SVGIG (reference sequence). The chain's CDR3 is CAWSVSDNEQFF. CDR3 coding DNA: TGTGCCTGGAGTGTCAGTGACAATGAGCAGTTCTTC.

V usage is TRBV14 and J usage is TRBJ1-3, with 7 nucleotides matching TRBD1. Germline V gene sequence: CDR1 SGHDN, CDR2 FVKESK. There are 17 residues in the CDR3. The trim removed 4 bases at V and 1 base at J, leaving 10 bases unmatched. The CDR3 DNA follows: TGTGCCAGCAGCCTTAAAGGCAGGGGGAATTCTGGAAACACCATATATTTT. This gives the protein CASSLKGRGNSGNTIYF.

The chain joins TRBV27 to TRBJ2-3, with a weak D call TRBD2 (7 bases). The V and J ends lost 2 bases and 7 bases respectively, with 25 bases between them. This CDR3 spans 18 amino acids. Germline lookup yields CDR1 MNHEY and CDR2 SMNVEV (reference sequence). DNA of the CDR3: TGTGCCAGCAGTTTAAAGGGGTTAGGCGGGGGCACTGCGAATACGCAGTATTTT. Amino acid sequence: CASSLKGLGGGTANTQYF.

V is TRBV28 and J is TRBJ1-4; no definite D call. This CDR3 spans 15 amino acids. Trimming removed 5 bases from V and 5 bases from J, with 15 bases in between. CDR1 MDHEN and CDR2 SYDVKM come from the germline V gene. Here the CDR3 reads CASSPPTTINEKLFF. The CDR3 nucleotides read TGTGCCAGCAGTCCCCCCACGACAATCAATGAAAAACTGTTTTTT.

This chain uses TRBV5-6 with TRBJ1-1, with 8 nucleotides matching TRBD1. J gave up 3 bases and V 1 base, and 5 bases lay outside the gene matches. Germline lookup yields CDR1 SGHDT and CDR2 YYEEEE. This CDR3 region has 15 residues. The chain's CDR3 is CASSLRAGGHTEAFF. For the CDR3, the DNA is TGTGCCAGCAGCTTGCGGGCAGGGGGCCACACTGAAGCTTTCTTT.